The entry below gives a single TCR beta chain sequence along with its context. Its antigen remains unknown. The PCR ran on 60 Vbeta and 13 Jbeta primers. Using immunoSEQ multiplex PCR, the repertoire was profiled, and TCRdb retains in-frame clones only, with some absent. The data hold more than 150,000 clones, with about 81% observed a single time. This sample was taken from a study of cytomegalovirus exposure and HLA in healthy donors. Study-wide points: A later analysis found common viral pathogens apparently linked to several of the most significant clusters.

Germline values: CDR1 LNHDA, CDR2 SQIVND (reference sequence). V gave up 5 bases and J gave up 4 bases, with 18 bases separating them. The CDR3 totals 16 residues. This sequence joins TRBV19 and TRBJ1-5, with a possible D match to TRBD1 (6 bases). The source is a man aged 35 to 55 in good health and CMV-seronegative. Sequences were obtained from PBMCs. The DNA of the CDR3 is TGTGCCAGTAGTTCACGAGAGGGGGACACTAATCAGCCCCAGCATTTT. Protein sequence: CASSSREGDTNQPQHF. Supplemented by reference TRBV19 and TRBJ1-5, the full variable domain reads DGGITQSPKYLFRKEGQNVTLSCEQNLNHDAMYWYRQDPGQGLRLIYYSQIVNDFQKGDIAEGYSVSREKKESFPLTVTSAQKNPTAFYLCASSSREGDTNQPQHFGDGTRLSIL.